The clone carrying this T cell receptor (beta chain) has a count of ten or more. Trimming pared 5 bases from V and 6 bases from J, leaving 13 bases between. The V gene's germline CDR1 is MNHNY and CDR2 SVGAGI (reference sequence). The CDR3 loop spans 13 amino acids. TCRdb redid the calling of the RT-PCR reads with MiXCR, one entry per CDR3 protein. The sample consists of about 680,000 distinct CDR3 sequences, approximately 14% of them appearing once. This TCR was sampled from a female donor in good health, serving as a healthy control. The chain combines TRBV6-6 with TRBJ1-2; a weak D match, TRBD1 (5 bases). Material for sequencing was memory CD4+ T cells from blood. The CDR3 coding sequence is TGTGCCAGCAGTACTACAGGTGTCGATGGCTACACCTTC. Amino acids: CASSTTGVDGYTF.